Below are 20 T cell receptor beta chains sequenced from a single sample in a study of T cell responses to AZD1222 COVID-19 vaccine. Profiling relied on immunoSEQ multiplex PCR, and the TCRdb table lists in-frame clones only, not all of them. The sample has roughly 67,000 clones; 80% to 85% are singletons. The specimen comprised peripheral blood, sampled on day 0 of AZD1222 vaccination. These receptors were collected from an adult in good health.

The CDR3 sequence: CASSVERYRGAKMNYGYTF. DNA of the CDR3: TGTGCCAGCAGCGTAGAACGCTATCGGGGGGCTAAGATGAACTATGGCTACACCTTC. The chain combines TRBV7-9 with TRBJ1-2; possibly TRBD1 for D (6 bases). Germline lookup yields CDR1 SEHNR and CDR2 FQNEAQ (reference sequence). This CDR3 contains 19 residues. Trimming cost V 5 bases and J 2 bases, with 27 bases left between them.

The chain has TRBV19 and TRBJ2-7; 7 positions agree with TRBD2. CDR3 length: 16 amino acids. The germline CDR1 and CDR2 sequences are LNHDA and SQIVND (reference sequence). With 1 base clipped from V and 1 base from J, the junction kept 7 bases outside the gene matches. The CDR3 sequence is CASSIGGLAASYEQYF. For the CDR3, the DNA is TGTGCCAGTAGTATAGGTGGGCTAGCGGCTTCCTACGAGCAGTACTTC.

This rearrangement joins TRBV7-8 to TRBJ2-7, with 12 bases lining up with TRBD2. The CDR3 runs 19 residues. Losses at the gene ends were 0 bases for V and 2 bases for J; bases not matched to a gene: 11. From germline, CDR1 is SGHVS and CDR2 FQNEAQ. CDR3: CASSLALGASGGETYEQYF. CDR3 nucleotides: TGTGCCAGCAGCTTAGCGCTAGGGGCTAGCGGGGGGGAGACCTACGAGCAGTACTTC.

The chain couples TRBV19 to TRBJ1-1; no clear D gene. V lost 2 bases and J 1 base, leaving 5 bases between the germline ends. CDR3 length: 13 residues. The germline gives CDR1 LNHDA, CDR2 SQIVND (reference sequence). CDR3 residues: CASSISGNTEAFF. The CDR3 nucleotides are TGTGCCAGTAGTATAAGCGGGAACACTGAAGCTTTCTTT.

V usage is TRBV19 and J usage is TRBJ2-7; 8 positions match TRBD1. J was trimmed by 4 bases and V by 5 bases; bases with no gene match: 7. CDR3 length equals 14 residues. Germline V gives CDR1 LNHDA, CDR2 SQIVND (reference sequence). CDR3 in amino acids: CASSVAGGLYEQYF. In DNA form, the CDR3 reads TGTGCCAGTAGTGTGGCAGGGGGCTTGTACGAGCAGTACTTC. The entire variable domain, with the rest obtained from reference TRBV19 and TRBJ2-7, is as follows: DGGITQSPKYLFRKEGQNVTLSCEQNLNHDAMYWYRQDPGQGLRLIYYSQIVNDFQKGDIAEGYSVSREKKESFPLTVTSAQKNPTAFYLCASSVAGGLYEQYFGPGTRLTVT.

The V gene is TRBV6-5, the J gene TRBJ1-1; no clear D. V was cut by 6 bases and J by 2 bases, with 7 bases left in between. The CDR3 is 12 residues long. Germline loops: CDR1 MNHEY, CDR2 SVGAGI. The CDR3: CASRQDNTEAFF. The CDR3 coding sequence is TGTGCCAGCAGACAAGACAACACTGAAGCTTTCTTT.

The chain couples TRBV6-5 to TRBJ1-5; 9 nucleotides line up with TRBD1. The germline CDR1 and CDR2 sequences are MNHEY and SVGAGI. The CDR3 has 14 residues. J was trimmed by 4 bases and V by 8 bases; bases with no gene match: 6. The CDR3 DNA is TGTGCCAGCTCTGGACAGGGGAAAAATCAGCCCCAGCATTTT. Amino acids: CASSGQGKNQPQHF.

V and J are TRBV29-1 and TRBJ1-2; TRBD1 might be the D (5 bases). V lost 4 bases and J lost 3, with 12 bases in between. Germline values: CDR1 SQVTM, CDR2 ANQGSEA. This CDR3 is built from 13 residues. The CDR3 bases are TGCAGCGTTGTAAGTCCGGGGGACTATGGCTACACCTTC. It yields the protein CSVVSPGDYGYTF.

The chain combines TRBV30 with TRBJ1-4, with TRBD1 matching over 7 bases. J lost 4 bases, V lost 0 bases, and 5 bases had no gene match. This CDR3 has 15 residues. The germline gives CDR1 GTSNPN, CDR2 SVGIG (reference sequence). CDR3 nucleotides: TGTGCCTGGAGTGTGGGAGGGGGCCTTAATGAAAAACTGTTTTTT. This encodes CAWSVGGGLNEKLFF.

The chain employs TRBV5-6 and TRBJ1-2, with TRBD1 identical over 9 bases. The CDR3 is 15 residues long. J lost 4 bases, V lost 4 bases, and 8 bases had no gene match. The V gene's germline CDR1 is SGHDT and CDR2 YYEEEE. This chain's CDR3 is CASSRTGGGGYGYTF. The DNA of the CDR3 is TGTGCCAGCAGCAGAACAGGGGGCGGCGGCTATGGCTACACCTTC.

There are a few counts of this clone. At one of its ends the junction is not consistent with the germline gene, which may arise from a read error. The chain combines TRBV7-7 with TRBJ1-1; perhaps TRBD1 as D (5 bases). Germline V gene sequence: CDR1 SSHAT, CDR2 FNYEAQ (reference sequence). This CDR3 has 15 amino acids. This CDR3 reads CASSATGVGDLEAFF. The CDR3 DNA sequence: TGTGCTAGCAGCGCTACTGGGGTTGGGGACCTAGAAGCTTTCTTT.

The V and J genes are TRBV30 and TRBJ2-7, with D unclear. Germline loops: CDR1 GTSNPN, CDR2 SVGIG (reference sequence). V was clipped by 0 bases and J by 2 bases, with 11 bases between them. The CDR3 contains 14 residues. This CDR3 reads CAWSVFAAAYEQYF. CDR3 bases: TGTGCCTGGAGTGTATTTGCAGCCGCCTACGAGCAGTACTTC.

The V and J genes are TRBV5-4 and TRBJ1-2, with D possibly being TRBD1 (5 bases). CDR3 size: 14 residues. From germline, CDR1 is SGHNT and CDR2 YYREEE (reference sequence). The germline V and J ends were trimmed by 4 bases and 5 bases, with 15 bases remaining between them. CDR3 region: CASSPGGVWYGYTF. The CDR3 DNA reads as TGTGCCAGCAGCCCGGGGGGGGTTTGGTATGGCTACACCTTC.

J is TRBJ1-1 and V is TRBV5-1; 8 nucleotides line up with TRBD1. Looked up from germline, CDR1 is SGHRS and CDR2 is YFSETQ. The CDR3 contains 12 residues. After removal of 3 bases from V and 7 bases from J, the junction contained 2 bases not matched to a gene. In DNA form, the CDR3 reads TGCGCCAGCAGCTCAGGGACAGGTGAAGCTTTCTTT. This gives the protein CASSSGTGEAFF.

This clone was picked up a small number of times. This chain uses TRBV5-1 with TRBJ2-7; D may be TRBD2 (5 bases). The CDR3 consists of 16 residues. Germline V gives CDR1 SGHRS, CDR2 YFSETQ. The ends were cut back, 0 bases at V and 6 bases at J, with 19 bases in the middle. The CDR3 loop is CASSLVGVLAAAEQYF. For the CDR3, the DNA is TGCGCCAGCAGCTTGGTTGGGGTGCTAGCAGCAGCCGAGCAGTACTTC.

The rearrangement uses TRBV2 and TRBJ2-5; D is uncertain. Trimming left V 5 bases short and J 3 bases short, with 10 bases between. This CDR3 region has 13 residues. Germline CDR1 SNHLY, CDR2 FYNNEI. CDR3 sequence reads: CASSIRQEETQYF. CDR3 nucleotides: TGTGCCAGCAGTATTAGACAAGAAGAGACCCAGTACTTC.

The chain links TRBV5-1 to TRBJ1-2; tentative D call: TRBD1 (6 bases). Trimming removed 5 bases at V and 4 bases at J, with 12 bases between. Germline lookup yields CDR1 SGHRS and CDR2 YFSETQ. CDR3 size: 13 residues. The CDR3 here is CASSEQGSYGYTF. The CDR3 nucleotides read TGCGCCAGCAGTGAACAGGGATCCTATGGCTACACCTTC.

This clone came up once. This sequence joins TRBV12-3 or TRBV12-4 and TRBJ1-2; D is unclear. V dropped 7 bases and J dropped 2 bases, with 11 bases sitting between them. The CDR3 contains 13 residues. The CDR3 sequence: CASNNGGNYGYTF. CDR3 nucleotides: TGTGCCAGCAACAACGGCGGGAACTATGGCTACACCTTC.

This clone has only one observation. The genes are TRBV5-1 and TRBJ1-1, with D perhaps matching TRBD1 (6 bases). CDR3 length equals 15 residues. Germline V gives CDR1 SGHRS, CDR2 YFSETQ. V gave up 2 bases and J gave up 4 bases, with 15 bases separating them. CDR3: CASSLSGAGATEAFF. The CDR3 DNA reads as TGCGCCAGCAGCTTATCAGGGGCTGGGGCCACTGAAGCTTTCTTT.

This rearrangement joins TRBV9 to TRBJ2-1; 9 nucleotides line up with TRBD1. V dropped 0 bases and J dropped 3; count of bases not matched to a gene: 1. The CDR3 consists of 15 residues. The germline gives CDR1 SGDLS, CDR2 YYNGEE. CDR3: CASSVDRGLYNEQFF. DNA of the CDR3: TGTGCCAGCAGCGTAGACAGGGGGCTCTACAATGAGCAGTTCTTC.